This is a list of T cell receptor beta chains from one sample in a study of cytomegalovirus exposure and HLA in healthy donors. Method: immunoSEQ multiplex PCR; TCRdb's copy keeps in-frame clones and lacks some. The sample contains 50,000 to 60,000 clones, roughly 73% of which appear only once. Sequenced material: PBMCs. Receptors originate from a woman between 40 and 50 years old in good health and CMV-seropositive. CDR3s include the opening cysteine and the closing phenylalanine or tryptophan. D genes are given only for firm matches. For some rows the clone size is stated as once, few or many, or as a class when expanded; others skip it.

TRBV19,-,-,TRBJ2-7,CASRPGTLSYEQYF,TGTGCCAGTAGACCCGGGACACTATCCTACGAGCAGTACTTC
TRBV14,TRBD2,few,TRBJ2-2,CASSRGLAPGELFF,TGTGCCAGCAGCCGCGGACTAGCCCCCGGGGAGCTGTTTTTT
TRBV11-2,TRBD1,-,TRBJ1-2,CASSRGPRDRGKGYTF,TGTGCCAGCAGCCGAGGGCCCCGGGACAGGGGGAAAGGCTACACCTTC
TRBV4-2,TRBD1,-,TRBJ1-4,CASSQGDRDNEKLFF,TGTGCCAGCAGCCAAGGGGACAGGGATAATGAAAAACTGTTTTTT
TRBV19,-,-,TRBJ1-2,CASSIISGQHGYTF,TGTGCCAGTAGTATTATTTCAGGCCAACATGGCTACACCTTC
TRBV10-2,TRBD2,medium-sized,TRBJ2-2,CASSESKRGDTGELFF,TGCGCCAGCAGTGAGTCGAAGCGGGGGGACACCGGGGAGCTGTTTTTT
TRBV19,TRBD1,-,TRBJ1-1,CASSLLPGTGGVAFF,TGTGCCAGTAGTCTCCTTCCCGGGACAGGGGGGGTGGCTTTCTTT
TRBV7-6,-,few,TRBJ1-1,CASSRQENTEAFF,TGTGCCAGCAGCCGGCAGGAGAACACTGAAGCTTTCTTT
TRBV10-3,-,few,TRBJ2-7,CATRPRDNGYEQYF,TGTGCCACCCGTCCCAGGGACAACGGCTACGAGCAGTACTTC
TRBV21-1,-,-,TRBJ1-1,CASSKGPTAAGTEAFF,TGTGCCAGCAGCAAAGGCCCGACGGCCGCGGGCACTGAAGCTTTCTTT
TRBV28,TRBD2,-,TRBJ2-7,CASSPGLAGGKDLYLYEQYF,TGTGCCAGCAGTCCGGGACTAGCGGGGGGGAAAGACTTATACCTCTACGAGCAGTACTTC
TRBV6-5,-,once,TRBJ1-2,CASSKPPGSYTF,TGTGCCAGCAGTAAACCCCCAGGGTCCTACACCTTC
TRBV30,TRBD1,-,TRBJ2-5,CAWSRARTGSVQETQYF,TGTGCCTGGAGCCGCGCCCGGACAGGGTCGGTCCAAGAGACCCAGTACTTC
TRBV6-6,-,-,TRBJ1-6,CASRLDSNSPLHF,TGTGCCAGCAGACTGGACAGTAATTCACCCCTCCACTTT
TRBV7-8,-,-,TRBJ1-2,CASSPAGTNYGYTF,TGTGCCAGCAGCCCCGCGGGGACTAACTATGGCTACACCTTC
TRBV5-4,-,-,TRBJ1-1,CASSLALTGNTEAFF,TGTGCCAGCAGCTTGGCCTTGACAGGGAACACTGAAGCTTTCTTT
TRBV30,-,-,TRBJ1-6,CAWMAGEGYNSPLHF,TGTGCCTGGATGGCAGGCGAGGGCTATAATTCACCCCTCCACTTT
TRBV30,-,-,TRBJ1-2,CAWSVGPLNYGYTF,TGTGCCTGGAGTGTTGGGCCGCTTAACTATGGCTACACCTTC
TRBV10-2,-,-,TRBJ1-2,CASSEIPGGGYTF,TGCGCCAGCAGTGAGATCCCGGGAGGAGGCTACACCTTC
TRBV4-1,TRBD1,-,TRBJ2-1,CASSAQPGQGNEQFF,TGCGCCAGCAGCGCGCAACCGGGACAGGGAAATGAGCAGTTCTTC
TRBV7-2,TRBD1,-,TRBJ2-2,CASRPGQTNTGELFF,TGTGCCAGCAGACCGGGACAGACGAACACCGGGGAGCTGTTTTTT
TRBV14,-,few,TRBJ1-2,CASSQVTSGGYTF,TGTGCCAGCAGCCAAGTGACCTCGGGTGGCTACACCTTC
TRBV7-9,-,-,TRBJ2-1,CASSGSQGPTVGQFF,TGTGCCAGCAGCGGAAGTCAGGGTCCGACCGTGGGGCAGTTCTTC
TRBV7-2,-,-,TRBJ1-6,CASSPKGQSETYNSPLHF,TGTGCCAGCAGCCCCAAAGGACAGAGTGAAACCTATAATTCACCCCTCCACTTT
TRBV5-4,-,few,TRBJ2-7,CASSPLGGGRDEQYF,TGTGCCAGCAGCCCTCTGGGGGGGGGCAGGGACGAGCAGTACTTC
TRBV11-2,TRBD2,-,TRBJ2-5,CASSSLAGGGKETQYF,TGTGCCAGCAGCTCCCTAGCGGGGGGGGGTAAAGAGACCCAGTACTTC
TRBV19,TRBD1,-,TRBJ1-2,CASSGTGDYGYTF,TGTGCCAGTAGTGGGACAGGTGACTATGGCTACACCTTC
TRBV4-3,-,once,TRBJ2-2,CASSPTLGVGPGELFF,TGCGCCAGCAGCCCTACGCTCGGGGTTGGCCCCGGGGAGCTGTTTTTT
TRBV27,TRBD2,-,TRBJ2-1,CASSIRGVNEQFF,TGTGCCAGCAGTATACGGGGGGTCAATGAGCAGTTCTTC
TRBV7-6,-,-,TRBJ1-2,CASSSQGGAANYGYTF,TGTGCCAGCAGCTCCCAAGGGGGGGCGGCTAACTATGGCTACACCTTC
TRBV10-3,-,-,TRBJ1-6,CAIRQDTRNSPLHF,TGTGCCATCAGGCAGGACACAAGAAATTCACCCCTCCACTTT
TRBV11-3,-,few,TRBJ1-1,CASSLASYGQMNTEAFF,TGTGCCAGCAGCTTAGCTTCTTATGGGCAGATGAACACTGAAGCTTTCTTT
TRBV15,TRBD2,-,TRBJ2-1,CATGLAGLPTHEQFF,TGTGCCACCGGACTAGCGGGCCTACCTACGCATGAGCAGTTCTTC
TRBV2,-,-,TRBJ2-2,CATKTDGELFF,TGTGCCACTAAGACAGACGGGGAGCTGTTTTTT
TRBV6-1,-,few,TRBJ1-3,CASSVTGSRGNTIYF,TGTGCCAGCAGTGTAACAGGGTCGCGGGGAAACACCATATATTTT